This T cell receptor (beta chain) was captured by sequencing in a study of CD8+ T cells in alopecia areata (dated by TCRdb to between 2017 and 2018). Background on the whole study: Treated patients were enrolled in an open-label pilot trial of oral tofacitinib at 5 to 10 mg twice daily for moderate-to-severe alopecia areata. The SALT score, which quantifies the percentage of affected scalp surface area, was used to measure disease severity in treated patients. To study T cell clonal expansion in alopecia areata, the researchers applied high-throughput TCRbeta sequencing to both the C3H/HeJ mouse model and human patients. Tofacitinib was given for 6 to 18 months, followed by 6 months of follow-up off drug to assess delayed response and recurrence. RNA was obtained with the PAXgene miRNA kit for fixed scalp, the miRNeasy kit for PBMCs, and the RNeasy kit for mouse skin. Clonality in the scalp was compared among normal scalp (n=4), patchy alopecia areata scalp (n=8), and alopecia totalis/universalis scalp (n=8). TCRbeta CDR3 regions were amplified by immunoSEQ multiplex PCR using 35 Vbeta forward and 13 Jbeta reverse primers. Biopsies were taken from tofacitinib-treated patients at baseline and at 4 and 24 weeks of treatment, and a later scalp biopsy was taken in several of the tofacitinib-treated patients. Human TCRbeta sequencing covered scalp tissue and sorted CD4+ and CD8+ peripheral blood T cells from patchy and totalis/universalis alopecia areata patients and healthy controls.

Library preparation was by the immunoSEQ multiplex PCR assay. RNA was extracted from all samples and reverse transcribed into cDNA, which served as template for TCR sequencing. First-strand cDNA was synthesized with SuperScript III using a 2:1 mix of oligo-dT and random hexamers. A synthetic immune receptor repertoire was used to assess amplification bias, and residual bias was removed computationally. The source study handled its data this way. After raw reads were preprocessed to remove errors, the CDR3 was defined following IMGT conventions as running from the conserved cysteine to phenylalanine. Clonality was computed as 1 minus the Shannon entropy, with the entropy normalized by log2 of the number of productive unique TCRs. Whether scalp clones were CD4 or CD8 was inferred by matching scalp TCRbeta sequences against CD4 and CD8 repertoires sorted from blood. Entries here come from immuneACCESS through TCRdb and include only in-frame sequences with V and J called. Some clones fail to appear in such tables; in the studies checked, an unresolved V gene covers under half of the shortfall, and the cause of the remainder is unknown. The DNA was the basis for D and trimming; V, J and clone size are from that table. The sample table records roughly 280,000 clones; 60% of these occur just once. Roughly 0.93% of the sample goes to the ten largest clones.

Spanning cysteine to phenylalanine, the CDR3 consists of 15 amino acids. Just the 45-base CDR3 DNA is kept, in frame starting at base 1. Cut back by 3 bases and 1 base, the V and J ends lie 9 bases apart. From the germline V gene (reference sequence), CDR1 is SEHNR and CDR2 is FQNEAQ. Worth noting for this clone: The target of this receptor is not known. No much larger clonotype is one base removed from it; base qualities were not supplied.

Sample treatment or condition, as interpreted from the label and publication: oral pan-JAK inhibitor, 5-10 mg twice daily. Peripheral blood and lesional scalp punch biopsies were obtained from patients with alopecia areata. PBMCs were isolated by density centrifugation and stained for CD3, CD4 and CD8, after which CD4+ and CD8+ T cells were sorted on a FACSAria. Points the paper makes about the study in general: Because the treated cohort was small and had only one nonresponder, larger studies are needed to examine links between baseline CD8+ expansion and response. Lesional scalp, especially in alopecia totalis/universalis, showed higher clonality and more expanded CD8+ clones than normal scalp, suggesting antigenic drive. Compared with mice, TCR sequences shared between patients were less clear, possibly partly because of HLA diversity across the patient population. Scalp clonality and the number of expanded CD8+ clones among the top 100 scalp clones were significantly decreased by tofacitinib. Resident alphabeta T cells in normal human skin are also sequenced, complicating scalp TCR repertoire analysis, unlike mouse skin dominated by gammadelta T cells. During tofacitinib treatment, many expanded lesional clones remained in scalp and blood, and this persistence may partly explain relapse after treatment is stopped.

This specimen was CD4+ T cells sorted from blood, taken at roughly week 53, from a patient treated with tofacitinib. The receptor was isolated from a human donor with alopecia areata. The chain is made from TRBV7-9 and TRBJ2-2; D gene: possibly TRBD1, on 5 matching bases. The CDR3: CASSLRQRNTGELFF. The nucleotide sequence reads TGTGCCAGCAGCTTGAGACAGAGGAACACCGGGGAGCTGTTTTTT.